This TCR beta chain was captured in a study of beta chain features in type 1 diabetes. Turning to the study itself: Regarding age, gender and cell yields, patients proved similar to healthy donors.

Study outcomes and limitations: Sampled from patients, naive, central memory and Treg TCRB repertoires appeared more similar than those sampled from healthy donors. Shorter TCRB CDR3s, moderately but significantly so, were found in Type 1 diabetes patients in all four CD4+ subsets.

Since all of the isolated RNA was reverse transcribed, expressed TCRB transcripts were what got sequenced. Some clones are missing from TCRdb's copy, which holds only in-frame ones; the method was immunoSEQ multiplex PCR. The table has 140,000 to 150,000 clones, over 9.5% seen once. This CDR3 has 15 amino acids. The V gene's germline CDR1 is SGHDT and CDR2 YYEEEE. V was pared by 4 bases and J by 1 base, with 6 bases of the junction left unmatched. This clone was observed a handful of times. What it recognizes is unknown. The specimen was naive CD4+ T cells from blood. The source of this sequence is a man younger than 35 in good health. This chain links TRBV5-6 with TRBJ1-1, with TRBD1 matching over 8 bases. The CDR3 nucleotides read TGTGCCAGCAGCCCCGGGACAGGAAAGAACACTGAAGCTTTCTTT. It yields the protein CASSPGTGKNTEAFF.